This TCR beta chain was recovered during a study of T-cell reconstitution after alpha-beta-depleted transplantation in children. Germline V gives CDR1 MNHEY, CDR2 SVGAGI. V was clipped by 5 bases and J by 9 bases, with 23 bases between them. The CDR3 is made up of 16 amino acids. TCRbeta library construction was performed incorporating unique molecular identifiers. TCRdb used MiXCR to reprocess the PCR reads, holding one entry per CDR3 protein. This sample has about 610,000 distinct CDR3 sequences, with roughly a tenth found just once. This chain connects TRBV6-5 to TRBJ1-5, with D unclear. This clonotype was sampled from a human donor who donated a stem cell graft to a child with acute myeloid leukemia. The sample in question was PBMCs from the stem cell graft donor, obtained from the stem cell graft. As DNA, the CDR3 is TGTGCCAGCAGTCCGCGGGTAGGGATCACAAGGTGGCCCCAGCATTTT. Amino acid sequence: CASSPRVGITRWPQHF.